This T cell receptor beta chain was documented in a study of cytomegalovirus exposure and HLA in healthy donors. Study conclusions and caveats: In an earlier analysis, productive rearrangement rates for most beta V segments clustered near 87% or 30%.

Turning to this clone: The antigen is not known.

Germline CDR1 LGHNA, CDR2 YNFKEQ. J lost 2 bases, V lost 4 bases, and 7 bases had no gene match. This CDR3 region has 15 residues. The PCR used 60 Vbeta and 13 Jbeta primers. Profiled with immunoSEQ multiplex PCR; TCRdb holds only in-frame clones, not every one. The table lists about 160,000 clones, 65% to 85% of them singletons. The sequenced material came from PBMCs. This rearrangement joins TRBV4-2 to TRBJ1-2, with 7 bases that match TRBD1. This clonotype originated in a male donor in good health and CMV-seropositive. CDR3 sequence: CASSPRTGENYGYTF. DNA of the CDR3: TGTGCCAGCAGCCCACGGACAGGAGAGAACTATGGCTACACCTTC.